The clone carrying this T cell receptor (beta chain) was seen a single time. Antigen specificity is unknown. The assay used was immunoSEQ (version v3.0), run at survey level. Measured with immunoSEQ multiplex PCR; TCRdb has only the in-frame clones, and not every one. Here the sample spans fewer than 30,000 clones, around 86% being singletons. These data come from a study of long-term antiretroviral therapy in people with HIV. Study results and limitations: It was not possible to obtain data on ART adherence, viral resistance or therapy changes. All blood samples came from the years 2004 to 2017, possibly under older ART regimens. Among HIV repertoires, CDR3 length ranges were narrower than those of controls.

The starting material was unsorted PBMCs, obtained at the start of antiretroviral therapy, before treatment. The sequence was collected from a woman between 18 and 29 years old with HIV.

This CDR3 reads CASSERAPADTEAFF. CDR3 DNA sequence: TGTGCCAGCAGTGAACGGGCTCCGGCAGACACTGAAGCTTTCTTT. The chain carries TRBV6-1 and TRBJ1-1; no definite D call. The CDR3 has 15 amino acids. V lost 2 bases, J lost 3 bases, and 13 bases lay in between. Germline V gives CDR1 MNHNS, CDR2 SASEGT.